These 20 T cell receptor beta chains came from one sample sequenced in a study of CXCR4 blockade with PD-1 therapy in pancreatic cancer. Repertoires were generated with immunoSEQ multiplex PCR, while TCRdb's copy carries only in-frame clones and drops some. The repertoire consists of 15,000 to 20,000 clones, with over 60% occurring once and the leading ten covering under 7.5%. The sequencing sample was made of tumor tissue. The receptors stem from a human donor with pancreatic ductal adenocarcinoma.

The V and J genes are TRBV7-4 and TRBJ2-7, with 9 bases lining up with TRBD1. This CDR3 has 15 amino acids. V lost 8 bases and J lost 3; bases outside the gene matches: 11. From germline, CDR1 is SGHVT and CDR2 SQSDAQ. CDR3 loop: CASGRGQGNFYEQYF. The CDR3 nucleotides are TGTGCCAGCGGCCGAGGACAGGGGAATTTCTACGAGCAGTACTTC.

This clone occurred a few times. The rearrangement joins TRBV18 to TRBJ1-5, with a weak D call TRBD1 (5 bases). Germline V CDR1 and CDR2: KGHSH, LQKENI. Trimming removed 6 bases from V and 4 bases from J, with 10 bases in between. This CDR3 spans 13 amino acids. CDR3 protein: CASSTDRNQPQHF. DNA of the CDR3: TGTGCCAGCTCTACAGACAGAAATCAGCCCCAGCATTTT.

This rearrangement joins TRBV6-8 to TRBJ2-1; D uncertain. The V gene lost 0 bases and the J gene lost 4 bases, with 1 base spanning the gap. Germline CDR1 MNHGY, CDR2 SAAAGT. There are 12 residues in the CDR3. The CDR3 nucleotides are TGTGCCAGCAGTTACTCGTACAATGAGCAGTTCTTC. Translation: CASSYSYNEQFF.

The chain joins TRBV19 to TRBJ2-1, with D perhaps matching TRBD1 (5 bases). This CDR3 comprises 13 residues. Germline lookup yields CDR1 LNHDA and CDR2 SQIVND (reference sequence). V was clipped by 3 bases and J by 10 bases, with 13 bases between them. The CDR3: CASSISSQGEQFF. The CDR3 DNA follows: TGTGCCAGTAGTATTAGCTCTCAGGGAGAGCAGTTCTTC.

In this sample, this clone turned up once. This chain links TRBV6-4 with TRBJ1-5; 8 bases agree with TRBD1. The germline CDR1 and CDR2 sequences are MRHNA and SNTAGT. This CDR3 spans 13 amino acids. The junction had 7 bases not matched to a gene; V was cut back by 10 bases and J by 5 bases. For the CDR3, the DNA is TGTGCCACAGGACAGGGACGAGATCAGCCCCAGCATTTT. This gives the protein CATGQGRDQPQHF.

The chain carries TRBV19 and TRBJ2-5; perhaps TRBD2 as D (6 bases). Trimming pared 2 bases from V and 5 bases from J, leaving 12 bases between. Germline V gene sequence: CDR1 LNHDA, CDR2 SQIVND (reference sequence). This CDR3 comprises 14 residues. The CDR3 loop is CASSIQLAAETQYF. In DNA, the CDR3 is TGTGCCAGTAGTATACAGTTAGCGGCGGAGACCCAGTACTTC.

This rearrangement joins TRBV6-8 to TRBJ2-1; TRBD2 matches 12 bases. The CDR3 is made up of 19 amino acids. CDR1 is MNHGY and CDR2 is SAAAGT in the germline V gene. The V segment lost 6 bases and the J segment 2 bases; nucleotides outside the gene matches: 14. The CDR3 DNA reads as TGTGCCAGCAGGCGACTCGGGACTAGCGGGCTAAAAACCTACAATGAGCAGTTCTTC. This codes for CASRRLGTSGLKTYNEQFF.

This clone occurred once. The J gene is TRBJ2-3, the V gene TRBV19; weak D call: TRBD1 (5 bases). This CDR3 comprises 15 residues. Germline V gene lookup returns CDR1 LNHDA and CDR2 SQIVND (reference sequence). With 0 bases removed from V and 0 bases from J, the gap between germline ends came to 7 bases. The CDR3 DNA sequence: TGTGCCAGTAGTATAGATCAGGGAAGCACAGATACGCAGTATTTT. Residues: CASSIDQGSTDTQYF.

This sequence joins TRBV29-1 and TRBJ1-2, with D perhaps matching TRBD1 (5 bases). This CDR3 is 12 amino acids long. Germline V gene sequence: CDR1 SQVTM, CDR2 ANQGSEA. The V gene lost 0 bases and the J gene lost 7 bases, with 9 bases spanning the gap. The CDR3 nucleotides are TGCAGCGTTGAAGATGACAGTCGTGGCTACACCTTC. Its protein is CSVEDDSRGYTF.

The CDR3 DNA sequence: TGCAGCGTTGAAGACACAGGGGGGGGCACTGAAGCTTTCTTT. It yields the protein CSVEDTGGGTEAFF. The V call is TRBV29-1, the J call TRBJ1-1, with 8 bases that match TRBD1. J lost 4 bases, V lost 0 bases, and 4 bases had no gene match. CDR1 is SQVTM and CDR2 is ANQGSEA in the germline V gene. The CDR3 runs to 14 residues.

The chain has TRBV28 and TRBJ1-2; D perhaps matches TRBD1 (6 bases). Per the germline V gene, CDR1 is MDHEN and CDR2 is SYDVKM. V shed 4 bases and J shed 0 bases, with 15 bases lying between them. The CDR3 loop spans 16 amino acids. In nucleotides, the CDR3 is TGTGCCAGCAGTTCACCAGGGTGGGGGCCTAACTATGGCTACACCTTC. Its translation: CASSSPGWGPNYGYTF.

This clone was detected a few times. The rearrangement joins TRBV30 to TRBJ2-5; D tentatively reads TRBD1 or TRBD2 (6 bases each). CDR1 and CDR2 from the germline V gene are GTSNPN and SVGIG (reference sequence). CDR3 length equals 12 residues. V was shortened by 1 base and J by 6 bases, with 9 bases between the two germline ends. The CDR3 spells CAWSEGGKTQYF. DNA for the CDR3: TGTGCCTGGAGTGAGGGGGGTAAGACCCAGTACTTC.

The rearrangement joins TRBV9 to TRBJ1-1, with a possible D match to TRBD1 (6 bases). In germline, CDR1 is SGDLS, CDR2 YYNGEE. This CDR3 has 12 residues. V was pared by 5 bases and J by 11 bases, with 16 bases between. The DNA for the CDR3 is TGTGCCAGCAGTTCAGGGGTTAGGGATGCTTTCTTT. Amino acids: CASSSGVRDAFF. The variable domain in full, completed from reference TRBV9 and TRBJ1-1, reads DSGVTQTPKHLITATGQRVTLRCSPRSGDLSVYWYQQSLDQGLQFLIQYYNGEERAKGNILERFSAQQFPDLHSELNLSSLELGDSALYFCASSSGVRDAFFGQGTRLTVV.

The chain recombines TRBV6-4 with TRBJ2-7; D call uncertain. This CDR3 spans 11 amino acids. Germline V lookup: CDR1 MRHNA, CDR2 SNTAGT. The V end was cut by 5 bases, the J end by 6 bases, with 8 bases between. Here the CDR3 reads CASSSYAEQYF. The CDR3 coding sequence is TGTGCCAGCAGTTCCTACGCCGAGCAGTACTTC.

The rearrangement uses TRBV28 and TRBJ2-1, with TRBD2 matching over 10 bases. CDR3 length equals 12 residues. V trimming: 10 bases; J trimming: 7 bases; junction bases outside the gene matches: 4. Germline V gene data show CDR1 as MDHEN and CDR2 as SYDVKM. For the CDR3, the DNA is TGTGCCACCGAGCGGGAGGGTAATGAGCAGTTCTTC. Protein sequence: CATEREGNEQFF.

V is TRBV19 and J is TRBJ1-5, with 7 bases matching TRBD1. Unmatched junction bases numbered 1, after V lost 4 bases and J lost 1 base. CDR3 length equals 14 residues. CDR1 is LNHDA, CDR2 SQIVND, per germline (reference sequence). CDR3 region: CASSRQGSNQPQHF. The CDR3 bases are TGTGCCAGTAGTAGACAGGGAAGCAATCAGCCCCAGCATTTT.

The J gene is TRBJ2-3, the V gene TRBV19; TRBD1 matches 8 bases. The CDR3 runs 15 residues. After removal of 5 bases from V and 1 base from J, the junction contained 5 bases not matched to a gene. The V gene's germline CDR1 is LNHDA and CDR2 SQIVND (reference sequence). CDR3 nucleotide sequence: TGTGCCAGTAGTGTACCGGGACAGGGCACAGATACGCAGTATTTT. Amino acids: CASSVPGQGTDTQYF.

The CDR3 region has the DNA TGTGCCAGCGGACTGCTTATGGAATATGGCTACACCTTC. Amino acids: CASGLLMEYGYTF. The J gene is TRBJ1-2, the V gene TRBV28, with no clear D. This CDR3 has 13 residues. V lost 8 bases, J lost 5 bases, and 15 bases lay in between. The V gene's germline CDR1 is MDHEN and CDR2 SYDVKM.

A few counts support this clone. The chain links TRBV28 to TRBJ2-3; 10 bases are shared with TRBD2. There are 15 residues in the CDR3. The ends lost 6 bases at V and 6 bases at J; junction bases unmatched: 9. Germline V gene sequence: CDR1 MDHEN, CDR2 SYDVKM. The CDR3 protein is CASSLIAGGADTQYF. CDR3 sequence (DNA): TGTGCCAGCAGCCTAATAGCGGGAGGCGCGGATACGCAGTATTTT.

This clone appeared a single time. The rearrangement links TRBV30 to TRBJ2-3; possible D gene TRBD2, 5 bases. V lost 8 bases and J 0 bases, leaving 15 bases between the germline ends. Germline V gene sequence: CDR1 GTSNPN, CDR2 SVGIG (reference sequence). The CDR3 totals 14 residues. The CDR3 reads CAVQSGISTDTQYF. CDR3 in DNA: TGTGCCGTACAGTCCGGGATCAGCACAGATACGCAGTATTTT.